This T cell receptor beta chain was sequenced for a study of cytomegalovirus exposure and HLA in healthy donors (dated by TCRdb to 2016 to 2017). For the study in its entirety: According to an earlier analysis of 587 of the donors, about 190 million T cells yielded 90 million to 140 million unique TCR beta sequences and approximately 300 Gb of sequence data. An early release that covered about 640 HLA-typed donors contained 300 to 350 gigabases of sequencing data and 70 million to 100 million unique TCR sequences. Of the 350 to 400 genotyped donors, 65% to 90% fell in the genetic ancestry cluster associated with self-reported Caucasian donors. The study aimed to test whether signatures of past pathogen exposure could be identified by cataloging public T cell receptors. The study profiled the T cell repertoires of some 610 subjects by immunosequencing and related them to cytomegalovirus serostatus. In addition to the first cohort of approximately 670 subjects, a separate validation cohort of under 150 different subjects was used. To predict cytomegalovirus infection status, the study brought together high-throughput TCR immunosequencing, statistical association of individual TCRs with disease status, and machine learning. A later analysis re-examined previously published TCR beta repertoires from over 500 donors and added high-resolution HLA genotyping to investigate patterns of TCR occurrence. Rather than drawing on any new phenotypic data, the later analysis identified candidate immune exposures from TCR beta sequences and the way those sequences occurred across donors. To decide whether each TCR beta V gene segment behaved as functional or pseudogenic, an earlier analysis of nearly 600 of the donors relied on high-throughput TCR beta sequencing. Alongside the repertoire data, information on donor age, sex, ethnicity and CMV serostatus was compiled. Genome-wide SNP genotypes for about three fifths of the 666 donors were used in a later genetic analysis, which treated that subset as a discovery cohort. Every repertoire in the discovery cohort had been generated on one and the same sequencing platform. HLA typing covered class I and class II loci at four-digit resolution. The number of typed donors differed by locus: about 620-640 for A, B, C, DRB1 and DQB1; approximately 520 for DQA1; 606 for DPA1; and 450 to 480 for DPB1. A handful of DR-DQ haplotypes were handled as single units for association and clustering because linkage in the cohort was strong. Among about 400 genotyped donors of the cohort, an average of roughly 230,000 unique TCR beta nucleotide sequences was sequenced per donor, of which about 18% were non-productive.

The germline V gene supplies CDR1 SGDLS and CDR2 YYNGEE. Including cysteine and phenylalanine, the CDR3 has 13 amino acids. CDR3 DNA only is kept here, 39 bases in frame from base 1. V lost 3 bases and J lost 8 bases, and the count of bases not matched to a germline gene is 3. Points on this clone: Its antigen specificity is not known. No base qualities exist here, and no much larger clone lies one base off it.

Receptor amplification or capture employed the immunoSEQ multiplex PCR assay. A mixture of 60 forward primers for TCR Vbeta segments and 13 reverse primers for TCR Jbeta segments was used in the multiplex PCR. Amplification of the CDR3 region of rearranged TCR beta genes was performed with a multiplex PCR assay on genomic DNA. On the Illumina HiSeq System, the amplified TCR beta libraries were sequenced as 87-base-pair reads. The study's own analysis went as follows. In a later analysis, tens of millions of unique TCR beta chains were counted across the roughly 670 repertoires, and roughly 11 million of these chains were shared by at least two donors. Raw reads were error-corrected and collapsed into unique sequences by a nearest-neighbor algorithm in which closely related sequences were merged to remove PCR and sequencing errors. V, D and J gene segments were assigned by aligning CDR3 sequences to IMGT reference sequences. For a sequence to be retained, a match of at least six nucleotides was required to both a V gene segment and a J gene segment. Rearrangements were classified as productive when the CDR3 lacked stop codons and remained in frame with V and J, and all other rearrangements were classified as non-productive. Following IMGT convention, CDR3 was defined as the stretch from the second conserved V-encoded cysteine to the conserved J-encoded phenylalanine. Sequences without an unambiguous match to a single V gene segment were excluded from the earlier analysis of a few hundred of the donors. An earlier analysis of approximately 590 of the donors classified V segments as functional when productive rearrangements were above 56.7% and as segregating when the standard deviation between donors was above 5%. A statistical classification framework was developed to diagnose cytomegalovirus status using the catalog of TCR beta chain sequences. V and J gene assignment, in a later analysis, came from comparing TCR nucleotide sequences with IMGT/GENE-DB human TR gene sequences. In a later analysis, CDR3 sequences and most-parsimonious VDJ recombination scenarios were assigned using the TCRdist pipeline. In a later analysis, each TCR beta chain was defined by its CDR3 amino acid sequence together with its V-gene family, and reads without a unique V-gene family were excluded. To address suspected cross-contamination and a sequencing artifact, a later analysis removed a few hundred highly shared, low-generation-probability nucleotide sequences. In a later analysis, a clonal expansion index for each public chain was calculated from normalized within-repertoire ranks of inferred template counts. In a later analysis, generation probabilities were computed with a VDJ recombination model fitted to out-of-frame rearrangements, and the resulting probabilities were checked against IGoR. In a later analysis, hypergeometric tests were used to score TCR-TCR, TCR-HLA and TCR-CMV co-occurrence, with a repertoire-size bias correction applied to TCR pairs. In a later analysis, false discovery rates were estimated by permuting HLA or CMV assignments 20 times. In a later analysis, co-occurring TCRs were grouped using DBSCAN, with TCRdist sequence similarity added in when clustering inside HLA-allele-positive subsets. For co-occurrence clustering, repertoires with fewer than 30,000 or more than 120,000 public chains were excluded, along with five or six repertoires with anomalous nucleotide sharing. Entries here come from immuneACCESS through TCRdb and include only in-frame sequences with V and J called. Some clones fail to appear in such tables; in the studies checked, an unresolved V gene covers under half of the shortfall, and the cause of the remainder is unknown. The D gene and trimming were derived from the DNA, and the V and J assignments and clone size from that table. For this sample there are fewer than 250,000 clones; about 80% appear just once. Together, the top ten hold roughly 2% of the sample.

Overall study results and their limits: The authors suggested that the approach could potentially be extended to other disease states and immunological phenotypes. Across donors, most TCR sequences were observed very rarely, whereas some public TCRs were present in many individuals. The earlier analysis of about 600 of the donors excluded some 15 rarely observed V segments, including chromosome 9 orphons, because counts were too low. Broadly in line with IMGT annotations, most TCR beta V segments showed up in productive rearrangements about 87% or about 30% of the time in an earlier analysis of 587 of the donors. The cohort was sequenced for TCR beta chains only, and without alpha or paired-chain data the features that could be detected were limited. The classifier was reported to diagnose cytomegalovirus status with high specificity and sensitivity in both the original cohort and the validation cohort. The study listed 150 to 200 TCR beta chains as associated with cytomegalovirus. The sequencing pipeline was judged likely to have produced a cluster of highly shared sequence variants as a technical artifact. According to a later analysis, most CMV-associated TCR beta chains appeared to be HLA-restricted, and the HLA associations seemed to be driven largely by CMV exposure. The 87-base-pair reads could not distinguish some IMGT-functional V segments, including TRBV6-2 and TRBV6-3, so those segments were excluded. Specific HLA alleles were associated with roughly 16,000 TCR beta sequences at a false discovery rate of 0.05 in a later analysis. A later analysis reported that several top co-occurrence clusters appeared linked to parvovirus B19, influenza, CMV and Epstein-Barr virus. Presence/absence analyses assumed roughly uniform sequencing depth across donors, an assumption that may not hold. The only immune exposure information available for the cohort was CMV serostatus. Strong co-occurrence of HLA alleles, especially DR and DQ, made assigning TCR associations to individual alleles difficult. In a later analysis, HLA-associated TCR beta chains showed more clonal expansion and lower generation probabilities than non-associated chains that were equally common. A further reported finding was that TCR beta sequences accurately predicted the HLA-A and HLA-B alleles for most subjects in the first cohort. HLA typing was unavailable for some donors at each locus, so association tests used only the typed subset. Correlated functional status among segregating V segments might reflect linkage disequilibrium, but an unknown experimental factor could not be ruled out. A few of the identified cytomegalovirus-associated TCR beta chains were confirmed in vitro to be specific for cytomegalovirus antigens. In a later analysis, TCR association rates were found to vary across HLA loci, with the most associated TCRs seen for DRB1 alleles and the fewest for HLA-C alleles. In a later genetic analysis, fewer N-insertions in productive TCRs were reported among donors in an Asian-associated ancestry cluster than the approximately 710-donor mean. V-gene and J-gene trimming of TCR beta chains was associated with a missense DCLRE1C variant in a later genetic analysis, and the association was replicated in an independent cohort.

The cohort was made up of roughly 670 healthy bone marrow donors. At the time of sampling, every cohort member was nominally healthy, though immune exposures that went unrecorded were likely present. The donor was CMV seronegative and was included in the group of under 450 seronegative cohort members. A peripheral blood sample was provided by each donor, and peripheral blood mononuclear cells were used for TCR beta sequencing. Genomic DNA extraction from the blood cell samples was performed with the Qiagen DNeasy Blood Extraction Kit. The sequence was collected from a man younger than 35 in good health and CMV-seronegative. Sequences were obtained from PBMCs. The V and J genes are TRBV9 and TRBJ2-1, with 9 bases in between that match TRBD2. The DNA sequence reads TGTGCCAGCAGCGCGGGACTAGCCTATGAGCAGTTCTTC. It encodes CASSAGLAYEQFF. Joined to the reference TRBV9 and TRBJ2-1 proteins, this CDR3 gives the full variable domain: DSGVTQTPKHLITATGQRVTLRCSPRSGDLSVYWYQQSLDQGLQFLIQYYNGEERAKGNILERFSAQQFPDLHSELNLSSLELGDSALYFCASSAGLAYEQFFGPGTRLTVL.